This record covers a single T cell receptor beta chain. Germline loops: CDR1 SEHNR, CDR2 FQNEAQ (reference sequence). Germline trimming cut 5 bases from V and 2 bases from J; bases unmatched to any gene: 5. The CDR3 runs to 14 residues. These data originate in a study of T cell changes during pregnancy in multiple sclerosis. The table came from immunoSEQ multiplex PCR; TCRdb's copy has only in-frame clones and leaves some out. This table holds 50,000 to 60,000 clones, just over 90% found once. Sequencing was performed on peripheral blood, taken in the first trimester of pregnancy. The receptor's source is a female donor in good health, enrolled as a control in a pregnancy study. The chain recombines TRBV7-9 with TRBJ1-1, with 7 bases identical to TRBD1. The CDR3 loop reads CASSQGTVNTEAFF. The CDR3 DNA is TGTGCCAGCAGCCAAGGGACAGTTAACACTGAAGCTTTCTTT.